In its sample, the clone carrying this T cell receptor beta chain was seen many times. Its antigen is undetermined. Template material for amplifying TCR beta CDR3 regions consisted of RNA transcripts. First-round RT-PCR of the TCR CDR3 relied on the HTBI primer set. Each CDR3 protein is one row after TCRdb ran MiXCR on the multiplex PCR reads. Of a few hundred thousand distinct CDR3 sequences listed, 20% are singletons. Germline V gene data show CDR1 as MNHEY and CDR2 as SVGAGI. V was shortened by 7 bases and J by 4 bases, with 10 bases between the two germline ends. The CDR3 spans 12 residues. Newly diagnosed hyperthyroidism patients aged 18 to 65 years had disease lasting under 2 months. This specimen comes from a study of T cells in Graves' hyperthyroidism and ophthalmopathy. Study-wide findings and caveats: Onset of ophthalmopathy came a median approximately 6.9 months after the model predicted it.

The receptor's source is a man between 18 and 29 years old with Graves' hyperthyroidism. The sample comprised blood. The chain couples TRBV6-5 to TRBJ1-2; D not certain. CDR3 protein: CASKPEGYGYTF. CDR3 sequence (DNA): TGTGCCAGCAAACCGGAGGGCTATGGCTACACCTTC.